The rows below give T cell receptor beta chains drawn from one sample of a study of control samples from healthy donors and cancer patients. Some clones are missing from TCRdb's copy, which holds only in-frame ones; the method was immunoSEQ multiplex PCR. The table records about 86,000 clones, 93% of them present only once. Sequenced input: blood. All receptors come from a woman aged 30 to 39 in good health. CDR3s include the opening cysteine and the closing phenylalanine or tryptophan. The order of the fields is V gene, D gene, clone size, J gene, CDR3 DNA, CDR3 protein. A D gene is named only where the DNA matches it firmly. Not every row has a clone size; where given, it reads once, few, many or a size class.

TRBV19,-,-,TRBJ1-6,TGTGCCTCAAGTACGGGGAGACCAAATTATAATTCACCCCTCCACTTT,CASSTGRPNYNSPLHF
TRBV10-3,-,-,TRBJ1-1,TGTGCCATCAGTGACGGCAGGGCTAAGGAGGCCACTGAAGCTTTCTTT,CAISDGRAKEATEAFF
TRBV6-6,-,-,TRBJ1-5,TGTGCCAGCAGTCTAACACTGGATCAGCCCCAGCATTTT,CASSLTLDQPQHF
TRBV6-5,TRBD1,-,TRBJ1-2,TGTGCCAGCAGCGGACAGGGGAGCTATGGCTACACCTTC,CASSGQGSYGYTF
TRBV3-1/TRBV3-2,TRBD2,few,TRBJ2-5,TGTGCCAGCAGCGAGCCTAGCGGCCAAGAGACCCAGTACTTC,CASSEPSGQETQYF
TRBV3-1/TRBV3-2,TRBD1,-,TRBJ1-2,TGTGCCAGCAGCCCCTATGACAGGGTGAGCAACCTTAGACAAAACTATGGCTACACCTTC,CASSPYDRVSNLRQNYGYTF
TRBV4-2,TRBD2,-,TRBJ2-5,TGTGCCAGCAGCCAGGCAGCGGGGGGACAGACCCAGTACTTC,CASSQAAGGQTQYF
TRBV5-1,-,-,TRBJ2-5,TGCGCCAGCAGCTTGCTCGCGACTAGATTACAAGAGACCCAGTACTTC,CASSLLATRLQETQYF
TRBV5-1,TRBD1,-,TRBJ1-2,TGCGCCAGCAGCGGGGAACAGGGGGTGGATGGCTACACCTTC,CASSGEQGVDGYTF
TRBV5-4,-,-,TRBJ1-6,TGTGCCAGCAGCTTGTGGAGGGGTAATTCACCCCTCCACTTT,CASSLWRGNSPLHF
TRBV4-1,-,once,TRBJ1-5,TGCGCCAGCAGCCAACAGACAGGCAATCAGCCCCAGCATTTT,CASSQQTGNQPQHF
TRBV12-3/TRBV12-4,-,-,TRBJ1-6,TGTGCCAGCAGGGGGCGGGATAATTCACCCCTCCATTTT,CASRGRDNSPLHF
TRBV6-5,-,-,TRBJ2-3,TGTGCCAGCAAACCCCGTCGAGATACGCAGTATTTT,CASKPRRDTQYF
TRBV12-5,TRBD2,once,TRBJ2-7,TGTGCTAGTGACCTGTGGGGGGGTGCCGAGCAGTACTTC,CASDLWGGAEQYF
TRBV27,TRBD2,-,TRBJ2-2,TGTGCCAGTCGCTCCGGGGGGGCCTTCCCCGGGGAGCTGTTTTTT,CASRSGGAFPGELFF
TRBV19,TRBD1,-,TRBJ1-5,TGTGCCAGCTCCGGGACAGGGGGCGGTCAGCCCCAGCATTTT,CASSGTGGGQPQHF
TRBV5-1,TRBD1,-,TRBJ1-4,TGCGCCAGCAGTTCGACAGGGGGCCTTGAAAAACTGTTTTTT,CASSSTGGLEKLFF
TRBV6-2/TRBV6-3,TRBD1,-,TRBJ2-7,TGTGCCAGCAGTTACCAGGACAGGGACCTCTCCTACGAGCAGTACTTC,CASSYQDRDLSYEQYF
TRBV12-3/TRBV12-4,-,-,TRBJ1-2,TGTGCCAGCAGTTTAGCGCTTCGGGGGGGCTACACCTTC,CASSLALRGGYTF
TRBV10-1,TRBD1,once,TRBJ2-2,TGCGCCAGCAGTGAGGAGGGGACAGGGTTGTCCGGGGAGCTGTTTTTT,CASSEEGTGLSGELFF
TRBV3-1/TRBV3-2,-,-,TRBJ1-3,TGTGCCAGCAGCCAAGATGAGGCCGCAGCTCAACCCTCTGGAAACACCATATATTTT,CASSQDEAAAQPSGNTIYF
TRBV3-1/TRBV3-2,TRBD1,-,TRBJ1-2,TGTGCCAGCAGCCACCCGGGACAGGGAGTTGGCTACACCTTC,CASSHPGQGVGYTF
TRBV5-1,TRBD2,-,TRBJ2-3,TGCGCCAGCAGCCCCCTAGCGGGACGCACAGATACGCAGTATTTT,CASSPLAGRTDTQYF
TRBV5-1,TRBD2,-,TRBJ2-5,TGCGCCAGCACGCTCGGCTCAAGCGGGGGGATCGAGACCCAGTACTTC,CASTLGSSGGIETQYF
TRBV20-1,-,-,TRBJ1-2,TGCAGTGCTAGTCAACTAGGGGCCGACCCTAACTATGGCTACACCTTC,CSASQLGADPNYGYTF
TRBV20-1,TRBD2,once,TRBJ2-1,TGCAGTGCTAGTCGCCTAGCGGGAATCAATGAGCAGTTCTTC,CSASRLAGINEQFF
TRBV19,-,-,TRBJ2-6,TGTGCCAGTAGTAAAGGGGCTGGGGCCAACGTCCTGACTTTC,CASSKGAGANVLTF
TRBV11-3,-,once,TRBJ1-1,TGTGCCAGCAGGAAGAGGGGGGACGGCACTGAAGCTTTCTTT,CASRKRGDGTEAFF
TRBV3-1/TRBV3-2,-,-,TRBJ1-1,TGTGCCAGCAGCCAAGATGCAGGGAACGCTTTCTTT,CASSQDAGNAFF
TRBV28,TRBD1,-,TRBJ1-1,TGTGCCAGCAACTCGGACAGGATGAACACTGAAGCTTTCTTT,CASNSDRMNTEAFF
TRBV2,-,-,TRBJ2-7,TGTGCCAGCAGTGCTCGGGGGACCTACGAGCAGTACTTC,CASSARGTYEQYF
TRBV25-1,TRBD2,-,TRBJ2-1,TGTGCCAGCAGTGCGTCCGGACTAGCGGGTGCCTTCGGGGATGAGCAGTTCTTC,CASSASGLAGAFGDEQFF
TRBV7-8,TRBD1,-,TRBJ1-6,TGTGCCAGCAGCTTAACGTACAGGGGGCCCTATAATTCACCCCTCCACTTT,CASSLTYRGPYNSPLHF